The clone carrying this TCR beta chain was picked up a small number of times. Its specificity is not known. This specimen belongs to a study of cytomegalovirus exposure and HLA in healthy donors. Points from the study as a whole: By HLA locus, TCR association rates varied in a later analysis, with DRB1 showing the most and HLA-C the fewest.

In the PCR, 60 Vbeta and 13 Jbeta primers were used. TCRdb's table, derived via immunoSEQ multiplex PCR, lists solely in-frame clones and lacks some. Here the sample spans tens of thousands of clones, about 80% being singletons. The receptor was isolated from a man aged 50 or older in good health and CMV-seropositive. The sample was PBMCs.

CDR3 sequence: CAWLGAGAYGYTF. The CDR3 bases are TGTGCCTGGTTAGGAGCAGGGGCCTATGGCTACACCTTC. This chain connects TRBV30 to TRBJ1-2, with D possibly TRBD1 on 6 matching bases. This CDR3 region has 13 residues. CDR1 is GTSNPN, CDR2 SVGIG, per germline (reference sequence). V was clipped by 5 bases and J by 4 bases, with 14 bases between them.